The sequence of this TCR beta chain was determined in a study of Graves' ophthalmopathy and Graves' hyperthyroidism (dated by TCRdb to 2016 to 2019). Describing the broader study: Peripheral blood was collected at initial diagnosis, before any treatment. In about six hyperthyroidism patients, the T-cell repertoire of thyroid tissue was compared with the T-cell repertoire of blood. In total, 135 blood samples were TCR-sequenced: approximately 40 ophthalmopathy, 80 or so hyperthyroidism and about 17 hyperthyroidism-to-ophthalmopathy patients. To tell Graves' ophthalmopathy apart from Graves' hyperthyroidism, and to predict which patients would progress to ophthalmopathy, the study relied on TCR beta repertoire signatures. To explore V-J signatures distinguishing ophthalmopathy from hyperthyroidism, a discovery set of 100 patients (about 44 ophthalmopathy, 57 stable hyperthyroidism) was enrolled. The independent validation cohort included about 20 hyperthyroidism patients plus 17 patients who later progressed from hyperthyroidism to ophthalmopathy. The roughly 94 discovery patients were randomly split 7:3 into training and test sets. Once sampling was done, hyperthyroidism patients were given methimazole at a starting dose of 30 mg daily, while ophthalmopathy patients were given high-dose intravenous methylprednisolone. Study-wide findings and limitations: In validation, the model predicted ophthalmopathy progression with about 71% sensitivity and 72.22% specificity; eleven to twelve predicted patients were CT-confirmed with GO in a median of around 6.5 months. Ophthalmopathy was separated from stable hyperthyroidism by the 13-signature model with roughly 88% sensitivity and approximately 84% specificity in cross-validation and with 80%/75% in the test set. Sample size was not predetermined statistically, and investigators were not blinded to group allocation. Most expanded thyroid clonotypes with a frequency above 0.001 also appeared in blood, which suggests that blood repertoires may reflect the immune response in the thyroid.

A distance of 7 bases separates the germline ends of V and J, which lose 5 bases and 6 bases respectively. CDR1 DFQATT and CDR2 SNEGSKA are derived from the germline V gene (reference sequence). From cysteine to phenylalanine, the CDR3 is 11 amino acids long. Only the CDR3 part of the read is kept: 33 bases, read in frame from the first base. This clonotype has a count of ten or more. Its antigen specificity is not known. One base away there is no much larger clone; base qualities are not given. Patients with ophthalmopathy had moderately to severely active disease, with a Clinical Activity Score of 3 or more, a NOSPECS grade of 4 or more, and a disease duration of less than 3 months. Patients were excluded if they had other autoimmune diseases, uncontrolled infections, pregnancy or lactation. Diagnosis was based on clinical symptoms, serum thyroxine, TRAb, thyroid ultrasound and orbital computed tomography. PBMCs were isolated from about 10 ml of fresh peripheral blood by Ficoll-Paque density gradient centrifugation. Total RNA was extracted using Trizol reagent, and RNA quality was checked on an Agilent 2100 Bioanalyzer.

For repertoire sequencing, TCR beta CDR3 regions were amplified from RNA transcripts. The first round of RT-PCR was done with HTBI primers and the Qiagen OneStep RT-PCR kit, and was followed by a second round of multiplex PCR, then size selection and purification. The libraries underwent paired-end sequencing with 100 bp reads on an Illumina HiSeq2000. Under the source paper's analysis protocol: Reads were processed with SOAPnuke, discarding reads with adapters, uncalled bases, mean Phred below 15, or no exact constant-primer or identifier match. COPE v1.2.5 was used to merge the high-quality paired reads. Each unique nucleotide sequence was defined as a clonotype, and clonotypes were aligned to IMGT TRB V, D and J references with MiTCR v1.1. Only V-J combinations with frequency above 0.0001 were analysed, covering about 99% of repertoires. For each V-J combination, a TCR clonal expansion and chaos score was defined as F50 clonal expansion divided by the chaos observed in the TCRdist matrix. Welch's t-statistics and random forest were used to narrow the features down to 13 V-J combinations, which were then fed into a naive Bayes classifier. The similarity between thyroid and blood repertoires was quantified using the Morisita-Horn index. TCRdb reprocessing: public reads trimmed at Q25 with fastp, clones called with MiXCR, in-frame beta chains kept. Here each entry gathers all rows of one CDR3 protein and keeps the most common genes and DNA. Here the V and J calls rest on TCRdb's processing, not on the authors' analysis. This sample lists about 210,000 distinct CDR3 sequences; 25% to 30% were detected once. Together, the top ten hold over 7.5% of the sample.

Sequencing was done on a sample of peripheral blood. The chain was built from TRBV20-1 and TRBJ2-2; the D region possibly corresponds to TRBD1 (6 bases align). The clonotype originates from a man aged 50 to 60 with Graves' ophthalmopathy. Donor details come from another sample of the same person, matched by shared clones. The nucleotide sequence is given as TGCAGTGCTGGACAGCCCGGGGAGCTGTTTTTT. It codes for CSAGQPGELFF.